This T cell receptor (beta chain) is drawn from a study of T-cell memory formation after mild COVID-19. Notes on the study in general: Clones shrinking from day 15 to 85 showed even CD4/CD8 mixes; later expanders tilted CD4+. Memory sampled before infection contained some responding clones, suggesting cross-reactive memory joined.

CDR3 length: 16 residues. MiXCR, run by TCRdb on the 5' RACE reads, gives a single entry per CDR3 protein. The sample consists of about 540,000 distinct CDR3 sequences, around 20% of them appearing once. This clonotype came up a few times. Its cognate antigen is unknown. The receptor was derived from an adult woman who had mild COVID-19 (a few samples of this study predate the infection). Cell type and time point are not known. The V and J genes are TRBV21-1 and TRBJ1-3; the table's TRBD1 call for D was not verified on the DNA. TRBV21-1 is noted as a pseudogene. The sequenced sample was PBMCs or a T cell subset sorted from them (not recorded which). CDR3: CASSIQGKTAGNTIYF. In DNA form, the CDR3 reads TGTGCCAGCAGCATACAGGGCAAAACTGCGGGAAACACCATATATTTT.